Here is one T cell receptor beta chain with its context. Antigen unknown. The CDR3 is made up of 15 amino acids. Germline values: CDR1 SEHNR, CDR2 FQNEAQ (reference sequence). V shed 1 base and J 7 bases; nucleotides not matched to a gene: 4. The entry originates in a study of vaccination effects on CD4 cells after COVID-19. Antigen-specific CD4+ T cells were expanded with viral peptide pools in the ViraFEST assay before sequencing. Cultured cells yielded isolated CD4+ T cells after approximately nine days. As their vaccination, participants received two doses of either BNT162b2 or mRNA-1273. With roughly 9.1 ug/ml peptides and 10 IU/ml IL-2, a few million PBMC per well were cultured. IL-2 medium was substituted for half the medium on days 3 and 7. Libraries were prepared by immunoSEQ multiplex PCR; TCRdb keeps only in-frame clonotypes and omits some of them. The sample records 29,000 or so clones, roughly 71% being singletons.

Broader study findings: Marked contraction was observed in infection-induced and vaccine-induced clones late after vaccination.

The chain couples TRBV7-9 to TRBJ1-6, with 7 nucleotides matching TRBD1. This receptor was identified in a human donor who received a COVID-19 vaccine. The sample was CD4+ T cells from PBMCs cultured with HCoV-OC43 spike peptides, taken after COVID-19 vaccination. Subset noted: HCoV-OC43 spike overlapping peptide pool stimulation. The CDR3 spells CASSLGQGVNSPLHF. DNA of the CDR3: TGTGCCAGCAGCTTAGGACAGGGAGTAAATTCACCCCTCCACTTT.